This T cell receptor (beta chain) stems from a study of cytomegalovirus exposure and HLA in healthy donors. V was pared by 1 base and J by 8 bases, with 10 bases between. The CDR3 runs to 13 residues. Germline-derived CDR1 and CDR2 are SGHNT and YYREEE (reference sequence). General study results and limits: As a later analysis showed, a missense DCLRE1C variant was linked to trimming of TCR beta V- and J-genes. There were several of the most significant clusters that appeared linked to common viral pathogens in a later analysis. The authors later found most CMV-associated TCR beta chains appeared HLA-restricted. In an earlier analysis, in 620 or so donors, most V segments appeared productive either ~90% or ~30% of the time.

PCR involved 60 Vbeta and 13 Jbeta primers. Produced via immunoSEQ multiplex PCR; TCRdb's table is partial and in-frame only. Altogether under 200,000 clones are present, approximately 79% being singletons, with the ten largest covering approximately 2%. Note on this clone: What it binds is unknown.

The V and J genes are TRBV5-4 and TRBJ2-1, with D possibly matching TRBD2 (5 bases). This TCR came from a human donor in good health. Material: PBMCs. CDR3 DNA: TGTGCCAGCAGCTTGTGGTCGCGGGATGAGCAGTTCTTC. It encodes CASSLWSRDEQFF.